A single sample is the source of the 22 T cell receptor beta chains below, sequenced in a study of human T cells and chemical hapten exposure. TCRdb re-called the RACE reads through MiXCR, storing one row per CDR3 protein. This sample has around 200,000 distinct CDR3 sequences; around 25% occur once, and the top ten carry roughly 2.5%. The time point denotes: patch test 3, about 24 weeks after DPC sensitization. Treatment of the sample: therapeutic diphenylcyclopropenone sensitization with weekly scalp DPC. Source: whole blood, taken in connection with sensitization to the hapten diphenylcyclopropenone (DPC). These receptors all come from a woman between 40 and 50 years old with alopecia areata. Some clones in this sample may be carry-over from other donors' samples.

V gene TRBV9 combines with J gene TRBJ2-6; the D is unclear. Trimming removed 3 bases at V and 0 bases at J, with 10 bases between. The CDR3 runs to 16 residues. Germline V lookup: CDR1 SGDLS, CDR2 YYNGEE. CDR3 nucleotides: TGTGCCAGCAGCGCTAGTAGTTTCTCTGGGGCCAACGTCCTGACTTTC. As protein: CASSASSFSGANVLTF. Filled out from reference TRBV9 and TRBJ2-6, the complete variable domain reads DSGVTQTPKHLITATGQRVTLRCSPRSGDLSVYWYQQSLDQGLQFLIQYYNGEERAKGNILERFSAQQFPDLHSELNLSSLELGDSALYFCASSASSFSGANVLTFGAGSRLTVL.

CDR3: CASSAGTGSRGEYF. CDR3 DNA sequence: TGTGCCAGCAGTGCCGGGACAGGCTCCCGTGGGGAGTACTTC. The chain joins TRBV28 to TRBJ2-7; 8 nucleotides align to TRBD1. Germline trimming cut 5 bases from V and 11 bases from J; bases unmatched to any gene: 14. There are 14 residues in the CDR3. In germline, CDR1 is MDHEN, CDR2 SYDVKM.

The gene calls are TRBV27 and TRBJ2-4; D not certain. Trimming took off 5 bases at V and 6 bases at J, with 11 bases between the two ends. The CDR3 sequence is 13 residues long. Germline-derived CDR1 and CDR2 are MNHEY and SMNVEV (reference sequence). This CDR3 is CASSPMPGNIQYF. The CDR3 coding sequence is TGTGCCAGCAGTCCGATGCCAGGAAACATTCAGTACTTC.

This rearrangement joins TRBV29-1 to TRBJ2-3; 7 positions match TRBD2. V shed 1 base, J shed 1 base, and the junction held 5 bases outside the gene matches. Per the germline V gene, CDR1 is SQVTM and CDR2 is ANQGSEA. The CDR3 spans 15 residues. The CDR3 DNA is TGCAGCGTTGAAGGCGGGAGCGTTGGCACAGATACGCAGTATTTT. As protein: CSVEGGSVGTDTQYF.

This clonotype showed up just a few times. The chain recombines TRBV20-1 with TRBJ2-1; tentatively, D is TRBD2 (6 bases). CDR1 and CDR2 (germline): DFQATT, SNEGSKA (reference sequence). V was clipped by 2 bases and J by 8 bases, with 22 bases between them. The CDR3 is 16 amino acids. CDR3 DNA sequence: TGCAGTGCTAGAAGCCGGGAGAATGTTATGTTCTATGAGCAGTTCTTC. Translation: CSARSRENVMFYEQFF.

This clonotype was found a few times. The gene calls are TRBV6-5 and TRBJ2-1; possibly TRBD1 for D (6 bases). Germline V gene sequence: CDR1 MNHEY, CDR2 SVGAGI. Trimming pared 2 bases from V and 1 base from J, leaving 15 bases between. This CDR3 has 17 amino acids. The CDR3 nucleotides are TGTGCCAGCAGTTACCGAGCGAGGGGGAGATCCTACAATGAGCAGTTCTTC. As protein: CASSYRARGRSYNEQFF.

The DNA for the CDR3 is TGCAGTGCACGCCGTAGGGGCTCTGGCTACACCTTC. Protein product: CSARRRGSGYTF. This sequence joins TRBV20-1 and TRBJ1-2, with a weak D call TRBD1 (5 bases). Trimming took off 6 bases at V and 7 bases at J, with 15 bases between the two ends. Germline CDR1 and CDR2: DFQATT and SNEGSKA (reference sequence). This CDR3 region has 12 residues.

This clonotype was counted ten times or more. The chain combines TRBV13 with TRBJ1-2, with D unresolved. Per germline, CDR1 PRHDT and CDR2 FYEKMQ (reference sequence). CDR3 length equals 12 residues. V gave up 2 bases and J gave up 7 bases, with 8 bases separating them. The CDR3 sequence: CASSLSSPGYTF. The CDR3 DNA follows: TGTGCCAGCAGCTTATCGAGTCCTGGCTACACCTTC.

Only a few counts were recorded for this clonotype. The V and J genes are TRBV7-9 and TRBJ1-6, with D perhaps TRBD1 (5 bases). The V end lost 5 bases, the J end lost 8 bases, and 16 bases lay between the germline ends. CDR3 length equals 15 residues. Per germline, CDR1 SEHNR and CDR2 FQNEAQ (reference sequence). The CDR3, as DNA: TGTGCCAGCAGCCACTTTCCAGGGACGGATTCACCCCTCCACTTT. It yields the protein CASSHFPGTDSPLHF.

This rearrangement joins TRBV7-2 to TRBJ2-7; D perhaps matches TRBD1 (6 bases). V was pared by 1 base and J by 2 bases, with 21 bases between. The germline gives CDR1 SGHTA, CDR2 FQGNSA. The CDR3 totals 18 residues. The CDR3 loop is CASSLVGTLLGGPYEQYF. The CDR3 coding sequence is TGTGCCAGCAGCTTAGTAGGGACACTCCTTGGAGGTCCCTACGAGCAGTACTTC.

The gene calls are TRBV12-3 or TRBV12-4 and TRBJ2-7, with 8 nucleotides matching TRBD1. This CDR3 is built from 15 residues. Trimming at V came to 5 bases and at J to 3 bases, leaving 9 bases not matched to a gene. The CDR3 nucleotides are TGTGCCAGCAGTCCCGGGACAGGCCTACACTACGAGCAGTACTTC. Its protein is CASSPGTGLHYEQYF.

This clonotype has just a few counts. This chain links TRBV20-1 with TRBJ2-2; no reliable D call. V was trimmed by 4 bases and J by 6 bases, leaving 9 bases between them. The length of the CDR3 is 12 residues. Germline V gene lookup returns CDR1 DFQATT and CDR2 SNEGSKA (reference sequence). This CDR3 is CSAIRRAGELFF. For the CDR3, the DNA is TGCAGTGCTATACGCCGCGCCGGGGAGCTGTTTTTT.

This clonotype was detected only a few times. The rearrangement joins TRBV20-1 to TRBJ2-1, with D perhaps TRBD2 (6 bases). The V end lost 7 bases, the J end lost 5 bases, and 18 bases lay between the germline ends. CDR3 length: 14 amino acids. Germline lookup yields CDR1 DFQATT and CDR2 SNEGSKA (reference sequence). CDR3 loop: CSVQRLGRNNEQFF. CDR3 DNA: TGCAGTGTCCAACGACTAGGAAGGAACAATGAGCAGTTCTTC.

This clonotype has only one observation. The rearrangement joins TRBV5-1 to TRBJ2-4; 7 nucleotides align to TRBD2. The V and J ends lost 0 bases and 0 bases, in that order; junction bases with no gene match: 9. This CDR3 spans 18 amino acids. CDR1 is SGHRS and CDR2 is YFSETQ in the germline V gene. The CDR3 nucleotides read TGCGCCAGCAGCTTGGTTGTTTTCCGGGAGGCAGCCAAAAACATTCAGTACTTC. As protein: CASSLVVFREAAKNIQYF.

The chain employs TRBV20-1 and TRBJ2-3; 9 bases fit TRBD2. CDR1 and CDR2 (germline): DFQATT, SNEGSKA (reference sequence). The CDR3 covers 14 residues. The V gene end was trimmed by 3 bases and the J gene end by 4 bases; junction bases not matched to a gene: 5. CDR3 protein: CSASWREGPDTQYF. Written as DNA, the CDR3 is TGCAGTGCTAGCTGGCGGGAGGGCCCAGATACGCAGTATTTT.

This chain uses TRBV7-2 with TRBJ2-7; 7 nucleotides align to TRBD1. The ends lost 5 bases at V and 6 bases at J; junction bases unmatched: 7. The germline gives CDR1 SGHTA, CDR2 FQGNSA. CDR3 length: 13 residues. In DNA, the CDR3 is TGTGCCAGCAGCGGACGACAGGGCCGCGAGCAGTACTTC. It translates to CASSGRQGREQYF.

This clonotype has only a few counts. The V gene is TRBV14, the J gene TRBJ2-1, with 10 positions matching TRBD2. The CDR3 contains 16 residues. The V gene's germline CDR1 is SGHDN and CDR2 FVKESK. J gave up 1 base and V 1 base, and 1 base lay outside the gene matches. CDR3 DNA sequence: TGTGCCAGCAGCCAAGGACTAGCGGGTTCCTACAATGAGCAGTTCTTC. Translating it yields CASSQGLAGSYNEQFF.

The genes are TRBV6-5 and TRBJ2-2, with 10 bases fitting TRBD1. The CDR3 runs to 14 residues. Germline V gene sequence: CDR1 MNHEY, CDR2 SVGAGI. The V segment lost 11 bases and the J segment 6 bases; nucleotides outside the gene matches: 9. The CDR3 reads CAVSGTGEPGELFF. The DNA for the CDR3 is TGTGCCGTATCCGGGACAGGGGAACCCGGGGAGCTGTTTTTT.

This clonotype has a handful of counts. The rearrangement links TRBV28 to TRBJ2-3, with TRBD1 matching 7 bases. Germline trimming cut 3 bases from V and 4 bases from J; bases unmatched to any gene: 16. Looked up from germline, CDR1 is MDHEN and CDR2 is SYDVKM. There are 18 residues in the CDR3. The CDR3 region has the DNA TGTGCCAGCAGTTTCCAGATAAGGACAGGTGCTTTCTCAGATACGCAGTATTTT. The encoded protein is CASSFQIRTGAFSDTQYF. Looking up the rest from reference TRBV28 and TRBJ2-3 gives the full variable domain: DVKVTQSSRYLVKRTGEKVFLECVQDMDHENMFWYRQDPGLGLRLIYFSYDVKMKEKGDIPEGYSVSREKKERFSLILESASTNQTSMYLCASSFQIRTGAFSDTQYFGPGTRLTVL.

The gene calls are TRBV7-2 and TRBJ2-5; 9 bases are shared with TRBD2. The length of the CDR3 is 16 residues. The V gene end was trimmed by 3 bases and the J gene end by 5 bases; junction bases not matched to a gene: 10. The V gene's germline CDR1 is SGHTA and CDR2 FQGNSA. The CDR3 region has the DNA TGTGCCAGCAGCTTCCTAGCGGGGAGGAGTTTGGAGACCCAGTACTTC. It specifies CASSFLAGRSLETQYF.

The table lists this clonotype with a few counts. J is TRBJ2-1 and V is TRBV10-3, with 10 bases identical to TRBD2. CDR1 and CDR2 from the germline V gene are ENHRY and SYGVKD. This CDR3 region has 16 residues. J gave up 4 bases and V 7 bases, and 10 bases lay outside the gene matches. This chain's CDR3 is CAITHSGRAPYNEQFF. In DNA, the CDR3 is TGTGCCATCACCCACAGCGGGAGGGCCCCGTACAATGAGCAGTTCTTC.

This clonotype has a handful of counts. The V gene is TRBV7-2, the J gene TRBJ1-4, with D perhaps matching TRBD1 (5 bases). V lost 5 bases to trimming and J lost 8 bases, with 15 bases between them. Germline-derived CDR1 and CDR2 are SGHTA and FQGNSA. The CDR3 totals 14 residues. In DNA, the CDR3 is TGTGCCAGCAGCGCGATACTTAGGGGCGAAAAACTGTTTTTT. This encodes CASSAILRGEKLFF.